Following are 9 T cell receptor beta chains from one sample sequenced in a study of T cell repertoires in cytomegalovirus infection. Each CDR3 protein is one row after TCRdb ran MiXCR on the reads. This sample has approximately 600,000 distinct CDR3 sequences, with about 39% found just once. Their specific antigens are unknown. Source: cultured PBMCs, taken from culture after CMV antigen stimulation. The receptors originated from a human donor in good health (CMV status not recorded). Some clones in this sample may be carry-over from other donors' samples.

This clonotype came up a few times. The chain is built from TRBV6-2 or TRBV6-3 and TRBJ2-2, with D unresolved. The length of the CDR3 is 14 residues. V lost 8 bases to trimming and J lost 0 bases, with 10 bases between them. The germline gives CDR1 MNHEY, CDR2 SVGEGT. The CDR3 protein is CASVRSTNTGELFF. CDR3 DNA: TGTGCCAGCGTCCGCTCAACGAACACCGGGGAGCTGTTTTTT.

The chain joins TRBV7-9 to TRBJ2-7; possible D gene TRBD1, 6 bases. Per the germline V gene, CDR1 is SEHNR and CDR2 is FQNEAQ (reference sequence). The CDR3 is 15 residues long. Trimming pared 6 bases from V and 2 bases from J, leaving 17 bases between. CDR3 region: CASRGPGQSTYEQYF. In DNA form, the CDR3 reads TGTGCCAGCAGGGGGCCCGGACAGAGCACCTACGAGCAGTACTTC.

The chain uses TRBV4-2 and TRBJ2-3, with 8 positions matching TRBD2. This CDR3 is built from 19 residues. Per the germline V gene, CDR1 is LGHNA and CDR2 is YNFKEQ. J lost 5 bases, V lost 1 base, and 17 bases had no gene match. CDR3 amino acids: CASSQGQVVGAGVIDTQYF. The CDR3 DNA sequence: TGTGCCAGCAGCCAAGGCCAGGTGGTCGGAGCGGGGGTTATAGATACGCAGTATTTT.

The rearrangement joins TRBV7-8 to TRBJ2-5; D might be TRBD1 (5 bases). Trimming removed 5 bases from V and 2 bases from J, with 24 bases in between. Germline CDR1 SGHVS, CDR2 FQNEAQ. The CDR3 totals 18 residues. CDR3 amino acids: CASSPRALTGRAQETQYF. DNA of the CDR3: TGTGCCAGCAGCCCCAGGGCACTGACGGGTCGGGCTCAAGAGACCCAGTACTTC.

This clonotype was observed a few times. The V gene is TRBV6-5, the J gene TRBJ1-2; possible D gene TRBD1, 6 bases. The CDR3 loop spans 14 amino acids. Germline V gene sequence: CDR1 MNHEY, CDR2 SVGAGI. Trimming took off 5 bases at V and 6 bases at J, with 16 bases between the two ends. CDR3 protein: CASSLTGSIDGYTF. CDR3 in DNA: TGTGCCAGCAGTCTCACAGGGTCGATCGATGGCTACACCTTC.

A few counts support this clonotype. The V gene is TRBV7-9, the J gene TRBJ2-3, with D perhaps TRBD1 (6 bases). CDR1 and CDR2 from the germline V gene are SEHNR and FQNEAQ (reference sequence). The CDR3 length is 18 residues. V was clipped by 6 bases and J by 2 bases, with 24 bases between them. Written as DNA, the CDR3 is TGTGCCAGCAGTACCGGACAGCTATCGAGTGTGCACACAGATACGCAGTATTTT. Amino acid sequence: CASSTGQLSSVHTDTQYF. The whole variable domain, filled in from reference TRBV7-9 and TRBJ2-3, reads DTGVSQNPRHKITKRGQNVTFRCDPISEHNRLYWYRQTLGQGPEFLTYFQNEAQLEKSRLLSDRFSAERPKGSFSTLEIQRTEQGDSAMYLCASSTGQLSSVHTDTQYFGPGTRLTVL.

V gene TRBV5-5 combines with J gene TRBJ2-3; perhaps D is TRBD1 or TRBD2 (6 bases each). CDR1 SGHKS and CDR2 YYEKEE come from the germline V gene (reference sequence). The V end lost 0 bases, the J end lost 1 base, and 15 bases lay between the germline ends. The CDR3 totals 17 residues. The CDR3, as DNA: TGTGCCAGCAGCTTGGAGGGGGTTAGGGGGGGCACAGATACGCAGTATTTT. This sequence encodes CASSLEGVRGGTDTQYF. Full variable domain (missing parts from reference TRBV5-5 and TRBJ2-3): DAGVTQSPTHLIKTRGQQVTLRCSPISGHKSVSWYQQVLGQGPQFIFQYYEKEERGRGNFPDRFSARQFPNYSSELNVNALLLGDSALYLCASSLEGVRGGTDTQYFGPGTRLTVL.

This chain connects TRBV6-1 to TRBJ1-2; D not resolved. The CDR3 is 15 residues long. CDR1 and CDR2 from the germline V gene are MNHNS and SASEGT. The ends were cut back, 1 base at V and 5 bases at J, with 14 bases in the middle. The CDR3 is CASSEDLGGNYGYTF. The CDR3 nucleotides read TGTGCCAGCAGTGAAGACCTGGGAGGCAATTATGGCTACACCTTC.

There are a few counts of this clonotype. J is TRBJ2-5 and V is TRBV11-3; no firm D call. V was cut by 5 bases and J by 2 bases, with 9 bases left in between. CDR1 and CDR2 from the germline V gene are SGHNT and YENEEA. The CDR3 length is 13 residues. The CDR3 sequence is CASSVNQQETQYF. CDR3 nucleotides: TGTGCCAGCAGCGTAAACCAACAAGAGACCCAGTACTTC.